The 26 T cell receptor beta chains below were found in one sample sequenced in a study of blood T cell repertoires in COVID-19. The data were produced by immunoSEQ multiplex PCR, yet TCRdb's version contains in-frame clones alone and is incomplete. The table has 650,000 to 800,000 clones, approximately 90% seen once. Sequenced: peripheral blood. These receptors were collected from a woman between 18 and 30 years old with acute or convalescent COVID-19.

The CDR3 coding sequence is TGTGCCATCAGTGAGTCGGGCGGGGGGTCCAATGAGCAGTTCTTC. Protein: CAISESGGGSNEQFF. J is TRBJ2-1 and V is TRBV10-3; 8 bases are a match to TRBD2. This CDR3 is 15 amino acids long. Germline assignment: CDR1 ENHRY and CDR2 SYGVKD. Trimming took 0 bases from V and 6 from J; bases not matched to a gene: 4.

The rearrangement uses TRBV27 and TRBJ1-1; 7 positions agree with TRBD1. This CDR3 has 14 residues. CDR1 is MNHEY, CDR2 SMNVEV, per germline (reference sequence). J gave up 9 bases and V 6 bases, and 13 bases lay outside the gene matches. The CDR3 spells CASSLEAWTGQAFF. For the CDR3, the DNA is TGTGCCAGCAGCTTAGAGGCTTGGACAGGACAAGCTTTCTTT.

The CDR3 spells CASSQFPTGMGGYTF. In DNA form, the CDR3 reads TGTGCCAGCAGCCAATTCCCGACAGGGATGGGTGGCTACACCTTC. The genes are TRBV7-9 and TRBJ1-2, with 7 bases that match TRBD1. Germline CDR1 is SEHNR and CDR2 is FQNEAQ (reference sequence). The V and J ends lost 5 bases and 7 bases, in that order; junction bases with no gene match: 13. The CDR3 is made up of 15 amino acids.

The genes are TRBV12-3 or TRBV12-4 and TRBJ2-1; weak D call: TRBD2 (5 bases). The CDR3 is 12 amino acids. The ends were cut back, 5 bases at V and 11 bases at J, with 13 bases in the middle. This CDR3 reads CASSTPGKQQFF. In DNA, the CDR3 is TGTGCCAGCAGTACCCCCGGGAAACAGCAGTTCTTC.

The V and J genes are TRBV29-1 and TRBJ2-3; TRBD2 matches 8 bases. The CDR3 covers 13 residues. J lost 9 bases, V lost 4 bases, and 9 bases had no gene match. Germline V lookup: CDR1 SQVTM, CDR2 ANQGSEA. This chain's CDR3 is CSVGTSLSITQYF. CDR3 bases: TGCAGCGTTGGGACTAGCCTTAGTATAACGCAGTATTTT.

The gene calls are TRBV7-9 and TRBJ1-2; tentatively, D is TRBD1 (6 bases). The CDR3 is 14 amino acids. Between the trimmed V and J ends, which lost 2 bases and 8 bases, there was a span of 15 bases. Germline loops: CDR1 SEHNR, CDR2 FQNEAQ (reference sequence). The CDR3 loop is CASSLWQGPVGYTF. In DNA form, the CDR3 reads TGTGCCAGCAGCTTATGGCAGGGGCCGGTAGGCTACACCTTC.

The table lists this clone with a few counts. The V call is TRBV2, the J call TRBJ1-3; possibly TRBD1 for D (5 bases). The CDR3 extends over 15 amino acids. V was trimmed by 8 bases and J by 0 bases, leaving 14 bases between them. CDR1 SNHLY and CDR2 FYNNEI come from the germline V gene. The CDR3, as DNA: TGTGCCAGCGGAAGTGGACAACCCTCTGGAAACACCATATATTTT. It translates to CASGSGQPSGNTIYF.

V usage is TRBV29-1 and J usage is TRBJ2-7; a weak D match, TRBD1 (6 bases). The CDR3 is 13 amino acids. Deletions cut 6 bases from V and 2 bases from J, with 14 bases between. Germline assignment: CDR1 SQVTM and CDR2 ANQGSEA. The chain's CDR3 is CSVRGGVPYEQYF. CDR3 sequence (DNA): TGCAGCGTCCGAGGGGGAGTCCCCTACGAGCAGTACTTC.

This clone was detected only a few times. This chain links TRBV7-9 with TRBJ2-7; D is ambiguous. This CDR3 comprises 12 residues. Germline CDR1 and CDR2: SEHNR and FQNEAQ (reference sequence). Between the trimmed V and J ends, which lost 5 bases and 4 bases, there was a span of 9 bases. The CDR3 region is CASSRTDYEQYF. The CDR3 DNA reads as TGTGCCAGCAGCCGCACAGATTACGAGCAGTACTTC.

V and J are TRBV4-3 and TRBJ2-1; D is uncertain. The CDR3 contains 16 residues. CDR1 is LGHNA, CDR2 YSLEER, per germline. V lost 0 bases, J lost 4 bases, and 13 bases lay in between. As DNA, the CDR3 is TGCGCCAGCAGCCAAGAAGCTTACAGAGAATACAATGAGCAGTTCTTC. Amino acid sequence: CASSQEAYREYNEQFF.

The chain has TRBV5-8 and TRBJ2-7; D might be TRBD1 (5 bases). This CDR3 is 13 amino acids long. V was clipped by 4 bases and J by 6 bases, with 14 bases between them. Germline CDR1 reads SGHTS; CDR2 reads YDEGEE. CDR3 sequence reads: CASSIRVRSEQYF. CDR3 nucleotides: TGTGCCAGCAGCATCAGGGTGCGGTCCGAGCAGTACTTC.

V usage is TRBV4-1 and J usage is TRBJ1-2; D is uncertain. Deletions cut 0 bases from V and 6 bases from J, with 14 bases between. Per the germline V gene, CDR1 is MGHRA and CDR2 is YSYEKL. This CDR3 is built from 15 residues. Here the CDR3 reads CASSQDPRGIDGYTF. CDR3 DNA sequence: TGCGCCAGCAGCCAAGATCCGCGGGGAATTGATGGCTACACCTTC.

This chain uses TRBV5-4 with TRBJ2-1; no definite D call. The CDR3 is 13 residues long. Germline values: CDR1 SGHNT, CDR2 YYREEE (reference sequence). Trimming removed 3 bases at V and 8 bases at J, with 12 bases between. CDR3 sequence: CASSYETPYEQFF. The CDR3 DNA reads TGTGCCAGCAGCTACGAAACTCCATATGAGCAGTTCTTC.

This chain joins TRBV19 and TRBJ1-2; 12 bases match TRBD1. The CDR3 extends over 15 amino acids. The V and J ends lost 6 bases and 3 bases, in that order; junction bases with no gene match: 5. Germline CDR1 is LNHDA and CDR2 is SQIVND (reference sequence). CDR3 region: CASRGQGAKDYGYTF. CDR3 sequence (DNA): TGTGCCAGTAGGGGACAGGGGGCTAAAGACTATGGCTACACCTTC.

J is TRBJ1-4 and V is TRBV7-9; no firm D call. Germline loops: CDR1 SEHNR, CDR2 FQNEAQ (reference sequence). The V end lost 5 bases, the J end lost 7 bases, and 14 bases lay between the germline ends. The CDR3 contains 14 residues. Written as DNA, the CDR3 is TGTGCCAGCAGCGGGAGCATTGGAGCTGAAAAACTGTTTTTT. Its protein product is CASSGSIGAEKLFF.

The chain links TRBV7-2 to TRBJ1-3; 10 bases are a match to TRBD1. The V gene's germline CDR1 is SGHTA and CDR2 FQGNSA. This CDR3 has 16 amino acids. With 2 bases clipped from V and 1 base from J, the junction kept 2 bases outside the gene matches. The CDR3 is CASSLRQGASGNTIYF. CDR3 bases: TGTGCCAGCAGCTTAAGACAGGGGGCGTCTGGAAACACCATATATTTT.

This clone occurred once. The rearrangement uses TRBV12-2 and TRBJ1-2; the D call in the table, TRBD1, was not verified against the DNA. TRBV12-2 is a pseudogene locus. The length of the CDR3 is 15 residues. CDR3 amino acids: CASRLSDRDGYGYTF. The CDR3 DNA is TGTGCAAGTCGCTTATCAGACAGGGATGGCTATGGCTACACCTTC.

The CDR3, as DNA: TGTGCCAGTAGTGGGGGACAGGGAGGCCAGCCCCAGCATTTT. It specifies CASSGGQGGQPQHF. This rearrangement joins TRBV19 to TRBJ1-5; 9 nucleotides align to TRBD1. Germline V gene sequence: CDR1 LNHDA, CDR2 SQIVND (reference sequence). V trimming: 5 bases; J trimming: 7 bases; junction bases outside the gene matches: 6. The CDR3 is made up of 14 amino acids.

The chain recombines TRBV6-1 with TRBJ1-1, with 7 bases that match TRBD1. V lost 2 bases, J lost 5 bases, and 8 bases stayed unmatched. CDR3 length: 15 amino acids. Per germline, CDR1 MNHNS and CDR2 SASEGT. In DNA, the CDR3 is TGTGCCAGCAGTGAACAGGGGGGCGGCGGGACTGAAGCTTTCTTT. Translating it yields CASSEQGGGGTEAFF.

The chain recombines TRBV7-9 with TRBJ1-6; D unclear. V dropped 3 bases and J dropped 3 bases, with 6 bases sitting between them. This CDR3 is 14 amino acids long. Looked up from germline, CDR1 is SEHNR and CDR2 is FQNEAQ (reference sequence). CDR3 region: CASSFTFYNSPLHF. The CDR3 DNA sequence: TGTGCCAGCAGCTTTACATTCTATAATTCACCCCTCCACTTT.

The gene calls are TRBV19 and TRBJ1-1; TRBD1 matches 7 bases. There are 14 residues in the CDR3. In germline, CDR1 is LNHDA, CDR2 SQIVND (reference sequence). V lost 6 bases to trimming and J lost 1 base; unmatched junction nucleotides: 5. The CDR3: CASSRDRSNTEAFF. The CDR3 DNA sequence: TGTGCCAGTAGCAGGGACAGATCGAACACTGAAGCTTTCTTT.

The chain has TRBV11-2 and TRBJ1-1; tentatively, D is TRBD1 (6 bases). Germline assignment: CDR1 SGHAT and CDR2 FQNNGV. Trimming cost V 3 bases and J 6 bases, with 17 bases left between them. The CDR3 covers 15 residues. The CDR3 region is CASSLERGLGSEAFF. In DNA, the CDR3 is TGTGCCAGCAGCTTGGAGCGGGGGCTCGGTTCTGAAGCTTTCTTT.

This clone occurred once. This chain uses TRBV13 with TRBJ2-3, with 9 bases lining up with TRBD2. The trim removed 6 bases at V and 3 bases at J, leaving 16 bases unmatched. Germline-derived CDR1 and CDR2 are PRHDT and FYEKMQ (reference sequence). CDR3 length: 18 amino acids. CDR3 loop: CASSLVPKKRGATDTQYF. CDR3 nucleotides: TGTGCCAGCAGTTTGGTGCCCAAGAAGCGGGGGGCTACAGATACGCAGTATTTT.

This sequence joins TRBV11-2 and TRBJ2-7, with a possible D match to TRBD1 (6 bases). The CDR3 has 14 residues. V dropped 5 bases and J dropped 5 bases, with 16 bases sitting between them. CDR1 and CDR2 from the germline V gene are SGHAT and FQNNGV. The CDR3 sequence: CASSARGGRDEQYF. CDR3 in DNA: TGTGCCAGCAGCGCCCGAGGGGGTCGGGACGAGCAGTACTTC.

This sequence joins TRBV7-2 and TRBJ1-1; TRBD1 is a possible D gene (6 bases). The CDR3 is 13 amino acids. V lost 6 bases, J lost 1 base, and 9 bases lay in between. Germline V CDR1 and CDR2: SGHTA, FQGNSA. CDR3 sequence: CASSADRNTEAFF. The CDR3 DNA sequence: TGTGCCAGCAGTGCGGACAGGAACACTGAAGCTTTCTTT. Full variable domain (remainder filled in from reference TRBV7-2 and TRBJ1-1): GAGVSQSPSNKVTEKGKDVELRCDPISGHTALYWYRQSLGQGLEFLIYFQGNSAPDKSGLPSDRFSAERTGGSVSTLTIQRTQQEDSAVYLCASSADRNTEAFFGQGTRLTVV.

The V and J genes are TRBV25-1 and TRBJ1-2, with D unclear. The ends were cut back, 6 bases at V and 4 bases at J, with 12 bases in the middle. Germline CDR1 is MGHDK and CDR2 is SYGVNS. CDR3 length equals 13 residues. The CDR3 loop is CASRSGGRYGYTF. Written as DNA, the CDR3 is TGTGCCAGCAGGTCGGGTGGCCGCTATGGCTACACCTTC.